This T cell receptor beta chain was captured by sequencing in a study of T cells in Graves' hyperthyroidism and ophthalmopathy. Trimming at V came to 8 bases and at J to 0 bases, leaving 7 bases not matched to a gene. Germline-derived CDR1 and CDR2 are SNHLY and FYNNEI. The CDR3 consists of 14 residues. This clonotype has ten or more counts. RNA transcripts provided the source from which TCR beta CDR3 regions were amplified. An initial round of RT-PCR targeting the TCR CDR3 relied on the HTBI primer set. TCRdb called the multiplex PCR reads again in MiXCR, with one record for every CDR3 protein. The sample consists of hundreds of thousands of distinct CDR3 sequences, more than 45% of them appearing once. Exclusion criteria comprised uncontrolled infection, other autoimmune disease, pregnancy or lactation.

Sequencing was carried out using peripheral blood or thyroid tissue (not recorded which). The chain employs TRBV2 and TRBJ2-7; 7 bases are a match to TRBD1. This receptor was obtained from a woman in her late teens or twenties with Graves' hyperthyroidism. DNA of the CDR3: TGTGCCAGCGATACAGGGGCCAGCTCCTACGAGCAGTACTTC. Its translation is CASDTGASSYEQYF.